The 16 T cell receptor beta chains below were found in one sample sequenced in a study of shared clonotypes between healthy human individuals. Measured with immunoSEQ multiplex PCR; TCRdb has only the in-frame clones, and not every one. The data contain about 500,000 clones, more than 70% of them seen just once; the ten biggest clones take up more than 10%. The specimen sequenced was PBMCs. Source of these receptors: a woman aged 40 to 50 in good health. Some clones in this sample may be carry-over from other donors' samples.

Note on this clone: Since a much larger clone is just one base distant, this may be a read error. This chain connects TRBV29-1 to TRBJ2-7; TRBD1 agrees at 9 bases. This CDR3 comprises 15 residues. From germline, CDR1 is SQVTM and CDR2 ANQGSEA. V dropped 7 bases and J dropped 3; count of bases not matched to a gene: 13. The CDR3 DNA sequence: TGCAGCGATGTATACGGGGGGACAGGGATCTACGAGCAGTACTTC. Amino acids: CSDVYGGTGIYEQYF.

This clone was detected only once. V gene TRBV5-1 combines with J gene TRBJ2-6; D possibly corresponds to TRBD2 (6 bases). The CDR3 is 16 residues long. Between the trimmed V and J ends, which lost 4 bases and 3 bases, there was a span of 14 bases. Germline V gene data show CDR1 as SGHRS and CDR2 as YFSETQ. CDR3: CASSREVGFGANVLTF. CDR3 nucleotides: TGCGCCAGCAGCAGGGAGGTAGGGTTTGGGGCCAACGTCCTGACTTTC.

This chain connects TRBV15 to TRBJ2-7; D is possibly TRBD2 (7 bases). V was clipped by 1 base and J by 1 base, with 11 bases between them. The CDR3 is made up of 15 amino acids. Germline CDR1 reads LNHNV; CDR2 reads YYDKDF (reference sequence). CDR3 region: CATSRGGGGSYEQYF. The CDR3 bases are TGTGCCACCAGCAGAGGGGGGGGCGGGTCCTACGAGCAGTACTTC. The entire variable domain, with the rest obtained from reference TRBV15 and TRBJ2-7, is as follows: DAMVIQNPRYQVTQFGKPVTLSCSQTLNHNVMYWYQQKSSQAPKLLFHYYDKDFNNEADTPDNFQSRRPNTSFCFLDIRSPGLGDTAMYLCATSRGGGGSYEQYFGPGTRLTVT.

The rearrangement uses TRBV30 and TRBJ2-5; D is ambiguous. Germline loops: CDR1 GTSNPN, CDR2 SVGIG (reference sequence). The CDR3 sequence is 13 residues long. V lost 1 base to trimming and J lost 5 bases, with 11 bases between them. The CDR3 reads CAWSEAGWETQYF. The CDR3 DNA reads TGTGCCTGGAGTGAGGCCGGTTGGGAGACCCAGTACTTC.

The chain combines TRBV6-4 with TRBJ1-1; TRBD1 might be the D (6 bases). The germline CDR1 and CDR2 sequences are MRHNA and SNTAGT. Trimming took off 4 bases at V and 4 bases at J, with 16 bases between the two ends. The CDR3 extends over 15 amino acids. CDR3 coding DNA: TGTGCCAGCAGTGCCGTCTGGGGGGCGGGCACTGAAGCTTTCTTT. It specifies CASSAVWGAGTEAFF.

CDR3 nucleotides: TGTGCCATCAGTGAGTTCCTAGCGGGAGGCTCTGGGGCCAACGTCCTGACTTTC. Amino acid sequence: CAISEFLAGGSGANVLTF. This chain joins TRBV10-3 and TRBJ2-6, with 11 bases identical to TRBD2. This CDR3 is 18 amino acids long. The germline gives CDR1 ENHRY, CDR2 SYGVKD. With 1 base clipped from V and 0 bases from J, the junction kept 2 bases outside the gene matches.

The chain combines TRBV30 with TRBJ1-3; 7 bases are a match to TRBD1. The CDR3 runs to 16 residues. The germline CDR1 and CDR2 sequences are GTSNPN and SVGIG (reference sequence). Trimming at V came to 2 bases and at J to 1 base, leaving 8 bases not matched to a gene. In nucleotides, the CDR3 is TGTGCCTGGAGTTTACAGGGGATGCTATCTGGAAACACCATATATTTT. Translating it yields CAWSLQGMLSGNTIYF.

In regard to this clone: The sample has other DNA sequences that encode this CDR3 too. The gene calls are TRBV5-1 and TRBJ1-6; 9 bases agree with TRBD1. Looked up from germline, CDR1 is SGHRS and CDR2 is YFSETQ. Trimming took 4 bases from V and 9 from J; bases not matched to a gene: 5. CDR3 length: 14 amino acids. CDR3 residues: CASSPGTGFSPLHF. DNA for the CDR3: TGCGCCAGCAGCCCAGGGACAGGGTTTTCACCCCTCCACTTT. Filled out from reference TRBV5-1 and TRBJ1-6, the complete variable domain reads KAGVTQTPRYLIKTRGQQVTLSCSPISGHRSVSWYQQTPGQGLQFLFEYFSETQRNKGNFPGRFSGRQFSNSRSEMNVSTLELGDSALYLCASSPGTGFSPLHFGNGTRLTVT.

Details on this clone: Being one base from a much bigger clone, this may be a read error. This chain uses TRBV30 with TRBJ1-1; 9 nucleotides align to TRBD1. The CDR3 covers 17 residues. The germline V gene encodes CDR1 GTSNPN and CDR2 SVGIG (reference sequence). CDR3 sequence (DNA): TGTGCCTGGAGTGCGAGTGGGACAGGGAGGGTGAACACTGAAGCTTCCTTT. Protein product: CAWSASGTGRVNTEASF. Full variable domain (remainder filled in from reference TRBV30 and TRBJ1-1): SQTIHQWPATLVQPVGSPLSLECTVEGTSNPNLYWYRQAAGRGLQLLFYSVGIGQISSEVPQNLSASRPQDRQFILSSKKLLLSDSGFYLCAWSASGTGRVNTEASFGQGTRLTVV.

In regard to this clone: The same CDR3 can be traced to other DNA sequences in this sample. This chain joins TRBV28 and TRBJ1-1; TRBD1 aligns across 10 bases. V shed 5 bases, J shed 5 bases, and the junction held 5 bases outside the gene matches. Germline V CDR1 and CDR2: MDHEN, SYDVKM. The CDR3 covers 14 residues. In nucleotides, the CDR3 is TGTGCCAGCAGTCCCGGGGACAGGGGAACTGAAGCTTTCTTT. Translation gives CASSPGDRGTEAFF.

With respect to this clone: The likely explanation is a read error, given a far larger clone one base away. At the DNA level, this CDR3 is encoded by other sequences in the same sample as well. V usage is TRBV12-5 and J usage is TRBJ2-2; D tentatively reads TRBD1 or TRBD2 (5 bases each). The CDR3 loop spans 16 amino acids. The germline CDR1 and CDR2 sequences are LGHNT and FRNRAP. The CDR3 loop is CASGLVTGRSTGELFF. CDR3 nucleotides: TGTGCTAGTGGTTTGGTAACAGGACGGAGCACCGGGGAGCTGTTTTTC.

V and J are TRBV28 and TRBJ2-4; 8 bases are a match to TRBD1. CDR3 length: 14 residues. With 2 bases clipped from V and 5 bases from J, the junction kept 2 bases outside the gene matches. Germline lookup yields CDR1 MDHEN and CDR2 SYDVKM. The CDR3 protein is CASSLNRGENIQYF. CDR3 sequence (DNA): TGTGCCAGCAGTTTAAACAGGGGGGAAAACATTCAGTACTTC.

The V and J genes are TRBV28 and TRBJ2-7; 7 bases align to TRBD2. The V gene end was trimmed by 5 bases and the J gene end by 0 bases; junction bases not matched to a gene: 19. The CDR3 consists of 19 residues. Per the germline V gene, CDR1 is MDHEN and CDR2 is SYDVKM. CDR3 in amino acids: CASSTPGLRHGRSSYEQYF. DNA of the CDR3: TGTGCCAGCAGTACCCCGGGCTTGCGGCACGGGAGGAGCTCCTACGAGCAGTACTTC.

The gene calls are TRBV19 and TRBJ2-1, with D uncertain. Germline assignment: CDR1 LNHDA and CDR2 SQIVND (reference sequence). V lost 9 bases, J lost 4 bases, and 16 bases lay in between. The CDR3 sequence is 14 residues long. The CDR3 bases are TGTGCCAGCCGGGCCTCTCGGAATTACAATGAGCAGTTCTTC. Translation gives CASRASRNYNEQFF. Full variable domain (rest looked up from reference TRBV19 and TRBJ2-1): DGGITQSPKYLFRKEGQNVTLSCEQNLNHDAMYWYRQDPGQGLRLIYYSQIVNDFQKGDIAEGYSVSREKKESFPLTVTSAQKNPTAFYLCASRASRNYNEQFFGPGTRLTVL.

The chain joins TRBV18 to TRBJ2-5, with a tentative D call TRBD1 (5 bases). Trimming removed 1 base at V and 4 bases at J, with 10 bases between. This CDR3 has 14 amino acids. Germline lookup yields CDR1 KGHSH and CDR2 LQKENI. This CDR3 reads CASSPLDSGETQYF. The CDR3 region has the DNA TGTGCCAGCTCACCACTAGACAGTGGAGAGACCCAGTACTTC.

As concerns this clone: As the CDR3 is not closed by the conserved phenylalanine or tryptophan, this likely results from a read error. The gene calls are TRBV5-1 and TRBJ1-2; 8 bases map to TRBD1. CDR3 length: 13 residues. V gave up 3 bases and J gave up 4 bases; unmatched junction bases: 2. The V gene's germline CDR1 is SGHRS and CDR2 YFSETQ. As DNA, the CDR3 is TGCGCCAGCAGCTCACAGGGGGGCTATGGCTACACCTCC. Translating gives CASSSQGGYGYTS.